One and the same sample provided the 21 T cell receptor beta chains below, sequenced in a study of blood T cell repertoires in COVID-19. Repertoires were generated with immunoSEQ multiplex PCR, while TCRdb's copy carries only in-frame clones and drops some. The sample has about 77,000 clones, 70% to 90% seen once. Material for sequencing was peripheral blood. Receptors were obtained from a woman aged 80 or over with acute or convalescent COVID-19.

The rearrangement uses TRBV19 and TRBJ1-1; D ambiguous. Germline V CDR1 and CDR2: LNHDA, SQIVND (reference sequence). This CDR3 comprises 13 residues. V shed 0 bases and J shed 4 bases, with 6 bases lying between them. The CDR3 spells CASSIDHTTEAFF. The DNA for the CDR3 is TGTGCCAGTAGTATAGATCACACCACTGAAGCTTTCTTT.

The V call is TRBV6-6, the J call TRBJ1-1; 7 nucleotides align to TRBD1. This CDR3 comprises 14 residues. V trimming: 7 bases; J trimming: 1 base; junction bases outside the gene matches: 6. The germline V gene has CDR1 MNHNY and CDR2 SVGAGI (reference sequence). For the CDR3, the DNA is TGTGCCAGCAAAGGGACAGACAGGAACACTGAAGCTTTCTTT. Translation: CASKGTDRNTEAFF.

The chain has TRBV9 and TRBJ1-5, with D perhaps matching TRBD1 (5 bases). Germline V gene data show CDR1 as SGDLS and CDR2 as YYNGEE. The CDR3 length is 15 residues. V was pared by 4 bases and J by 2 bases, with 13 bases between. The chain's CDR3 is CASSPGVVGNQPQHF. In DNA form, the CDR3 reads TGTGCCAGCAGCCCGGGGGTGGTGGGCAATCAGCCCCAGCATTTT.

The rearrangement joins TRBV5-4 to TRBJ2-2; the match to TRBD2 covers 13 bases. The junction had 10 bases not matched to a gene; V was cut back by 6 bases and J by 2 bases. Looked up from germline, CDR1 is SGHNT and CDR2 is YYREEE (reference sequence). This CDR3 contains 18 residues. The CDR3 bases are TGTGCCAGCACCAAGCGGACGGGACTAGCGGGAAACACCGGGGAGCTGTTTTTT. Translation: CASTKRTGLAGNTGELFF.

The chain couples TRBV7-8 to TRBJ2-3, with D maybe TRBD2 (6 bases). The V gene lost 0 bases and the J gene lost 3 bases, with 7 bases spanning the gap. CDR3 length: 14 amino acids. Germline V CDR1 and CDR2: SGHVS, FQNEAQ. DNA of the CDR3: TGTGCCAGCAGCTTAGCCCGGGGGACAGATACGCAGTATTTT. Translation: CASSLARGTDTQYF.

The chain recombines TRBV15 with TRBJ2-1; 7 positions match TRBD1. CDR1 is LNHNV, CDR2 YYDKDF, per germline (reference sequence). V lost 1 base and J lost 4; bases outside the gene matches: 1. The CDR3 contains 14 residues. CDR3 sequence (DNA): TGTGCCACCAGCAGAGTACAGGGGTACAATGAGCAGTTCTTC. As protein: CATSRVQGYNEQFF. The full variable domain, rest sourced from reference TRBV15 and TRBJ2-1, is DAMVIQNPRYQVTQFGKPVTLSCSQTLNHNVMYWYQQKSSQAPKLLFHYYDKDFNNEADTPDNFQSRRPNTSFCFLDIRSPGLGDTAMYLCATSRVQGYNEQFFGPGTRLTVL.

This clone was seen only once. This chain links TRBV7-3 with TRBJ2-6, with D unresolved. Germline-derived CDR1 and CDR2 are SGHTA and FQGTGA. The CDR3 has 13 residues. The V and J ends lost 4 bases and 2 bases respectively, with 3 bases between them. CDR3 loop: CASSSTGANVLTF. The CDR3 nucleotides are TGTGCCAGCAGCTCCACTGGGGCCAACGTCCTGACTTTC.

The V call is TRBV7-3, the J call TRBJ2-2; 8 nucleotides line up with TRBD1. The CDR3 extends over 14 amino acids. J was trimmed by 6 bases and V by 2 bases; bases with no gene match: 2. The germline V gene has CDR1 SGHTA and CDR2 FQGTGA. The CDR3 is CASSLDRGAGELFF. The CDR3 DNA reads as TGTGCCAGCAGCTTAGACAGGGGTGCCGGGGAGCTGTTTTTT.

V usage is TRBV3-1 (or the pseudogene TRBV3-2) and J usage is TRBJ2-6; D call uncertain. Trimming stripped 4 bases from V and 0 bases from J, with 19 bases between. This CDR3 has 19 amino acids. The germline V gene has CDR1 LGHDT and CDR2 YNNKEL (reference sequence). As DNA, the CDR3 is TGTGCCAGCAGCCCTCCTCTAGGTCGCAAGAGCTCTGGGGCCAACGTCCTGACTTTC. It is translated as CASSPPLGRKSSGANVLTF.

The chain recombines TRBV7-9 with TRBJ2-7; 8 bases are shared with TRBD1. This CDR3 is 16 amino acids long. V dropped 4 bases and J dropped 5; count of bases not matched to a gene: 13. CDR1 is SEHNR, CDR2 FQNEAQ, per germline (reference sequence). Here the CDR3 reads CASSSLKDREIHEQYF. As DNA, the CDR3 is TGTGCCAGCAGCTCTCTCAAGGACAGGGAGATCCACGAGCAGTACTTC.

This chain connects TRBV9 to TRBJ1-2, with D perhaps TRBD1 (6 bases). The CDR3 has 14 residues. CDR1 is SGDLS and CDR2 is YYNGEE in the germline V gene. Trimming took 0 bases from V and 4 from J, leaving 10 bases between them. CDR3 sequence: CASSVDQDSYGYTF. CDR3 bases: TGTGCCAGCAGCGTAGACCAGGACAGCTATGGCTACACCTTC.

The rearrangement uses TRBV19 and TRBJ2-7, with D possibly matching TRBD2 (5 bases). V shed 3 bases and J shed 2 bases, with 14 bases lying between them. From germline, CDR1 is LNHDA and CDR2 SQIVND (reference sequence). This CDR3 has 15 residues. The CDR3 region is CASSILGTGTYEQYF. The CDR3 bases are TGTGCCAGTAGTATTTTGGGTACGGGAACCTACGAGCAGTACTTC.

The CDR3 nucleotides read TGTGCCAGCAGTTTCAAAGGACCAGGGATCAATGAGCAGTTCTTC. This encodes CASSFKGPGINEQFF. This chain joins TRBV6-5 and TRBJ2-1; TRBD1 might be the D (5 bases). Trimming took off 4 bases at V and 6 bases at J, with 16 bases between the two ends. This CDR3 is 15 amino acids long. Germline CDR1 and CDR2: MNHEY and SVGAGI.

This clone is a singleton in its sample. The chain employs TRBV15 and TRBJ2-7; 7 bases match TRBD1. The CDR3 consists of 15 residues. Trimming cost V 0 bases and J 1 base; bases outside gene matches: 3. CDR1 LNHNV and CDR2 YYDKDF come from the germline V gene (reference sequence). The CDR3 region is CATSRDQGVSYEQYF. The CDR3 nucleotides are TGTGCCACCAGCAGAGACCAGGGGGTTTCCTACGAGCAGTACTTC.

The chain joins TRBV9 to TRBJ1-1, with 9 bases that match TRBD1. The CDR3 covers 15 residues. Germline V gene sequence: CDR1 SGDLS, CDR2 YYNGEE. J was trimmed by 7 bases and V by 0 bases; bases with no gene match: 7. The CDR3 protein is CASSVERQGVNEAFF. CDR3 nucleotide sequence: TGTGCCAGCAGCGTAGAGAGACAGGGGGTTAATGAAGCTTTCTTT.

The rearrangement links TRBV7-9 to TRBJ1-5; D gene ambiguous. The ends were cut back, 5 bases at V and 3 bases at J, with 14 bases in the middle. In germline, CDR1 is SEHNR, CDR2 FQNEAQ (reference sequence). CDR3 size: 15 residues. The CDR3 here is CASSGRHEPNQPQHF. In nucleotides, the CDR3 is TGTGCCAGCAGCGGTCGACACGAGCCCAATCAGCCCCAGCATTTT.

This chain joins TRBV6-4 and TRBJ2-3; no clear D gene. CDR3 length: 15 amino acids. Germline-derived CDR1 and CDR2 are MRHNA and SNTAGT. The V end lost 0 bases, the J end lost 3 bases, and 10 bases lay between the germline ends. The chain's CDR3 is CASSDSGRSTDTQYF. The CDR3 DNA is TGTGCCAGCAGTGACTCCGGCAGGTCTACAGATACGCAGTATTTT.

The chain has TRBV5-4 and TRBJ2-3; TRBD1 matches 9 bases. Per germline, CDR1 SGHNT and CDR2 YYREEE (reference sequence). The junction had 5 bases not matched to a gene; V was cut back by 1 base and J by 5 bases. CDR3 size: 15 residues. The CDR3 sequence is CASSLWTGAQDTQYF. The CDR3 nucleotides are TGTGCCAGCAGCTTGTGGACAGGGGCGCAAGATACGCAGTATTTT.

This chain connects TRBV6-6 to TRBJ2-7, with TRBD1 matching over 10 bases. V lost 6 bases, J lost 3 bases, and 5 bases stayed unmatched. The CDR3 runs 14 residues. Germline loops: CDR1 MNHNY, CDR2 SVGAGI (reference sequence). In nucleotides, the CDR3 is TGTGCCAGCAGACCCCGGGACAGGGGCTACGAGCAGTACTTC. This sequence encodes CASRPRDRGYEQYF.

CDR3 bases: TGTGCCAGTAGTACTAAGACAGGGGGCCCGAAAGAACCCCAGCATTTT. This gives the protein CASSTKTGGPKEPQHF. V usage is TRBV19 and J usage is TRBJ1-5, with TRBD1 matching over 10 bases. Germline CDR1 and CDR2: LNHDA and SQIVND (reference sequence). J gave up 10 bases and V 4 bases, and 13 bases lay outside the gene matches. The CDR3 sequence is 16 residues long.

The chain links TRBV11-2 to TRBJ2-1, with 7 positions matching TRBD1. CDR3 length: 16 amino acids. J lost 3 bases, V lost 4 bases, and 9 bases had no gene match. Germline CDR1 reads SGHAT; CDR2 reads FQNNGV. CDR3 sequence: CASSSTWGQFYNEQFF. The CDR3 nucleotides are TGTGCCAGCAGCTCTACCTGGGGACAGTTCTACAATGAGCAGTTCTTC.